The TCR beta chain described here comes from a study of T cells expressing NK-cell markers. Across the study: The eight sequenced donors comprised seven who were HCMV-seropositive and one who was seronegative.

The authors generated TCR beta cDNA through 5'RACE template switching with UMIs. TCRdb processed the 5' RACE reads again and assigns one entry to each CDR3 protein, with no DNA. The data include almost 450,000 distinct CDR3 sequences; the top ten clones carry about 7.3%. Concerning this clonotype: The antigen is unknown.

Study conclusions and caveats: No clear determination of HCMV specificity was made for expanded NKG2C+ T cell clones. The share of CD8+ T cells held by dominant NKG2C+ clonotypes was about 1.0-7.5% in 5 or 6 donors.

Sequencing was performed on blood T cells: a sorted CD56 or NKG2C T cell subset, CD4+ or CD8+ T cells, or bulk PBMC T cells (not recorded which). This TCR was recovered from a woman between 18 and 69 years old in good health.

CDR3 in amino acids: CSARASGEQFF. The genes are TRBV20-1 and TRBJ2-1. The CDR3 has 11 residues. Germline CDR1 is DFQATT and CDR2 is SNEGSKA (reference sequence).